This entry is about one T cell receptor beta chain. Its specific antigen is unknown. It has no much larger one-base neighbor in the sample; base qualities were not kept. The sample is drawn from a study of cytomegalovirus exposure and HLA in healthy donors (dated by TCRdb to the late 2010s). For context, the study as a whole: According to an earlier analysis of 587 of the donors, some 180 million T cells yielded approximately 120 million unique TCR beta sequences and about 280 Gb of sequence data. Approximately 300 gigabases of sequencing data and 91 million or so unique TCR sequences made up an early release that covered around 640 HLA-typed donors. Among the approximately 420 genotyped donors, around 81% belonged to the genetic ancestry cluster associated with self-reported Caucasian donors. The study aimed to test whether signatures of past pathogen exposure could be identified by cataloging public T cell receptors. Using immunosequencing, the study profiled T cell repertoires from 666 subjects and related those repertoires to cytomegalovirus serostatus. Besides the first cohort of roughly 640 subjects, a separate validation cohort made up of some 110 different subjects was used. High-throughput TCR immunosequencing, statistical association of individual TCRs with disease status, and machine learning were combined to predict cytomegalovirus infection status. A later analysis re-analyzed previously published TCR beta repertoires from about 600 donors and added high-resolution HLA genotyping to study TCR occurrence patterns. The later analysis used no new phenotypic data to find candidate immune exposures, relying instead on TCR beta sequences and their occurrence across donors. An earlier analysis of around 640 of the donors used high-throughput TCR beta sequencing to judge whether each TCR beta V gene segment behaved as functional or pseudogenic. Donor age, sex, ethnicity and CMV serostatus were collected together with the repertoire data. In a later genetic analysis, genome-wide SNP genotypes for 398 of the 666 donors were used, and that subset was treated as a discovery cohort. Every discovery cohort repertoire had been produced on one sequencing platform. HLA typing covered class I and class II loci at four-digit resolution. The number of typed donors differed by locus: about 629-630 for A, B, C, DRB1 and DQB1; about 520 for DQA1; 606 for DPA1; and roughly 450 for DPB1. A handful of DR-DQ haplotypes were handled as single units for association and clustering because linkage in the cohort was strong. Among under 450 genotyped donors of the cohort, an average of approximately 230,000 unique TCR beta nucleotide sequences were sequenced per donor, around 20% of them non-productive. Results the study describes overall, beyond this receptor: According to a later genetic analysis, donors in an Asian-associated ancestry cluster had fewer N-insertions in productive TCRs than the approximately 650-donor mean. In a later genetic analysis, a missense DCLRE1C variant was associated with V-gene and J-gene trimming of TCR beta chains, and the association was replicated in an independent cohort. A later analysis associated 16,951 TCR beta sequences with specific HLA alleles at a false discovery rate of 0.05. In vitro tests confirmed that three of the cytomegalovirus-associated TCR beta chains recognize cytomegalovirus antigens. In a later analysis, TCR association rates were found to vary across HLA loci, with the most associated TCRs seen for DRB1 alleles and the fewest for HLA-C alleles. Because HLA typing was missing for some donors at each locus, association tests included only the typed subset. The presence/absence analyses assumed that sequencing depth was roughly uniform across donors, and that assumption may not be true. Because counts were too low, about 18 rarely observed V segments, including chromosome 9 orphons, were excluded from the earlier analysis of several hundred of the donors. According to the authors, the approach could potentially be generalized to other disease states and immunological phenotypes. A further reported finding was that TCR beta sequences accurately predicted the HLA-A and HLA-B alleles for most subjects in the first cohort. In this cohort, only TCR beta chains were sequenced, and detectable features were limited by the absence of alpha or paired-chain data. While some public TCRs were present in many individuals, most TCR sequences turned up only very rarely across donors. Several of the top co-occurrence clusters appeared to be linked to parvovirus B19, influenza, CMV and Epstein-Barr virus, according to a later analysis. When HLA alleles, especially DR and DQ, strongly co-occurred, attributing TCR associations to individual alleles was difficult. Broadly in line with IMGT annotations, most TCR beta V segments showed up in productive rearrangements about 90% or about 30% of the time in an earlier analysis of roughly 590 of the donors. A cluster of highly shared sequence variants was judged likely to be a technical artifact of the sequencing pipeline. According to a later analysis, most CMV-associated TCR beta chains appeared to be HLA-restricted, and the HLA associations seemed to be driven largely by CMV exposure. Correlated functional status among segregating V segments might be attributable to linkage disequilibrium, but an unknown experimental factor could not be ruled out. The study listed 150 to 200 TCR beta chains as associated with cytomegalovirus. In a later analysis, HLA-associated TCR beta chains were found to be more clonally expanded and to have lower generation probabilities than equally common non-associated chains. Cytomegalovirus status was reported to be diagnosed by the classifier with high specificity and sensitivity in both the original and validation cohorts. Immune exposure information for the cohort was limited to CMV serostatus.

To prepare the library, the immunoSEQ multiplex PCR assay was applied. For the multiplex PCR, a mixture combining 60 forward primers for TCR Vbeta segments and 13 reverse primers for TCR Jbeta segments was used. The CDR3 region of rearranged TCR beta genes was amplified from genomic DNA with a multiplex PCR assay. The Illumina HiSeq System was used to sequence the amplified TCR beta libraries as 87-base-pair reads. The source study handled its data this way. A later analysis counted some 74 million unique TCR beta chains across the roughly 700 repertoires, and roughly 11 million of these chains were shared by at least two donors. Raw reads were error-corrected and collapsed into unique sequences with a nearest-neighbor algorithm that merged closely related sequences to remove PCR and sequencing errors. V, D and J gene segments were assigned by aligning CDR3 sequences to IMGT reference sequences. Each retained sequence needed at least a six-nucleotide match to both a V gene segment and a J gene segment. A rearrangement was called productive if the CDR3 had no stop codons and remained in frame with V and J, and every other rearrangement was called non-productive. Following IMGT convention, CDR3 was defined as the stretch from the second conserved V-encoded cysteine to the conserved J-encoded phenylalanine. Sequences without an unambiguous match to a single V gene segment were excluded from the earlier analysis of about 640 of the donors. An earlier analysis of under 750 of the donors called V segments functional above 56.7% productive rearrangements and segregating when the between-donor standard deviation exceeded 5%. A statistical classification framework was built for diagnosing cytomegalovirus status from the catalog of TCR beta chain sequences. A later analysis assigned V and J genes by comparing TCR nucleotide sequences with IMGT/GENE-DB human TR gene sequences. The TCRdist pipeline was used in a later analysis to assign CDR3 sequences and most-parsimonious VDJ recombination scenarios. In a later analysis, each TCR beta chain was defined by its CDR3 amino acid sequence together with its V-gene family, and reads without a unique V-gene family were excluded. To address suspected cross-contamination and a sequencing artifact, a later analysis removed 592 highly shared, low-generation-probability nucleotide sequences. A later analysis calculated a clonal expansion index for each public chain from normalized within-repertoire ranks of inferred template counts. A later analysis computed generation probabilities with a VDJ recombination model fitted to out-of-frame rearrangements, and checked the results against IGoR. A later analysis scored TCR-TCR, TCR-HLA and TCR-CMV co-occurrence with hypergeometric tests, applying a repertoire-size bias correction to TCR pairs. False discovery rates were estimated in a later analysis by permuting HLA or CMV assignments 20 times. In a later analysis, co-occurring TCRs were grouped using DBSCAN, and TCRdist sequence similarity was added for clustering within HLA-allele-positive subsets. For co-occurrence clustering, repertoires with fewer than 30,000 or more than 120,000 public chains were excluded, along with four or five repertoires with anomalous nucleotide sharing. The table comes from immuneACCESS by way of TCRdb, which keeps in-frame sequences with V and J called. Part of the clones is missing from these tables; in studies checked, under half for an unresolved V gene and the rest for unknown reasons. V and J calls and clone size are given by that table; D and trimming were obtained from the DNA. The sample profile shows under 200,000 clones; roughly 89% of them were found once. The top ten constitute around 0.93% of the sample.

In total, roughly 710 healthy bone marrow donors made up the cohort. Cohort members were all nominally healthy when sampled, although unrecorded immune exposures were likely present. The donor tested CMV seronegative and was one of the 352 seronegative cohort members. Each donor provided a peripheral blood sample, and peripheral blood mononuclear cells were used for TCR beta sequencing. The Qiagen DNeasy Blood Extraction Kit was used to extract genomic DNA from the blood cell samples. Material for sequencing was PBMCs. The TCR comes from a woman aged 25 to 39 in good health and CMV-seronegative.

The nucleotides read TGTGCCAGCAGCTTGCCGTCCGCCTACGGGGAGCTGTTTTTT. The encoded protein is CASSLPSAYGELFF. The receptor chain draws on TRBV7-2 and TRBJ2-2; no D gene is confidently identified. CDR3 length: 14 amino acids, cysteine to phenylalanine. Only the CDR3 DNA is retained, 42 bases long and in frame from the first base. Per the germline V gene, SGHTA is the CDR1 and FQGNSA is the CDR2. V was cut back by 3 bases and J by 7 bases, leaving a gap of 12 bases between them.